A single sample gave rise to the 31 T cell receptor beta chains below, sequenced in a study of T cells in Graves' hyperthyroidism and ophthalmopathy. RNA transcripts were the template for amplifying TCR beta CDR3 regions. In the first-round RT-PCR of the TCR CDR3, the HTBI primer set was used. MiXCR, run by TCRdb on the multiplex PCR reads, gives a single entry per CDR3 protein. This sample has around 520,000 distinct CDR3 sequences, with less than 15% found just once. The sequenced sample was blood. The receptors shown here come from a woman between 35 and 50 years old with Graves' hyperthyroidism.

V usage is TRBV20-1 and J usage is TRBJ1-6; tentatively, D is TRBD1 (5 bases). Trimming removed 4 bases from V and 3 bases from J, with 13 bases in between. The CDR3 totals 15 residues. Germline V gene sequence: CDR1 DFQATT, CDR2 SNEGSKA (reference sequence). As DNA, the CDR3 is TGCAGTGCTACCTCAGGGTCAATCTATAATTCACCCCTCCACTTT. Translated: CSATSGSIYNSPLHF.

This clonotype was found many times. The rearrangement links TRBV12-3 or TRBV12-4 to TRBJ2-5; D gene unclear. The CDR3 is 13 amino acids. Trimming removed 7 bases at V and 9 bases at J, with 18 bases between. The CDR3 DNA is TGTGCCAGCACTACGACTCCGGACCTGGCCCAGTACTTC. It encodes CASTTTPDLAQYF.

The chain links TRBV6-1 to TRBJ2-7; D is unresolved. The CDR3 spans 14 residues. The germline gives CDR1 MNHNS, CDR2 SASEGT. Trimming removed 7 bases from V and 5 bases from J, with 18 bases in between. CDR3 in amino acids: CASTDQIPPHEQYF. The CDR3 DNA is TGTGCCAGCACCGACCAGATACCGCCCCACGAGCAGTACTTC.

This clonotype has a count of ten or more. V is TRBV3-1 and J is TRBJ2-4; D is ambiguous. The CDR3 length is 15 residues. V gave up 0 bases and J gave up 0 bases, with 6 bases separating them. Germline CDR1 is LGHDT and CDR2 is YNNKEL (reference sequence). The CDR3 region is CASSQEGLAKNIQYF. The CDR3, as DNA: TGTGCCAGCAGCCAAGAAGGTTTAGCCAAAAACATTCAGTACTTC.

This clonotype was recorded only once. This chain links TRBV11-2 with TRBJ2-7; perhaps TRBD2 as D (6 bases). There are 13 residues in the CDR3. Germline V gene data show CDR1 as SGHAT and CDR2 as FQNNGV. V was trimmed by 6 bases and J by 6 bases, leaving 15 bases between them. The CDR3 here is CASRPVAAAEQYF. The CDR3 DNA follows: TGTGCCAGCAGACCCGTAGCGGCCGCCGAGCAGTACTTC.

This clonotype appeared a few times. The chain carries TRBV19 and TRBJ1-2; 10 bases line up with TRBD1. The V segment lost 8 bases and the J segment 7 bases; nucleotides outside the gene matches: 13. Germline assignment: CDR1 LNHDA and CDR2 SQIVND (reference sequence). The CDR3 has 15 amino acids. CDR3 DNA sequence: TGTGCCAGTTTCCCCTCCGGAGGGACAGGGGCTGGCTACACCTTC. Its protein is CASFPSGGTGAGYTF.

Concerning this clonotype: A much larger clone is a single base away; this may be a read error. The rearrangement links TRBV27 to TRBJ2-2, with unresolved D. With 2 bases removed from V and 3 bases from J, the gap between germline ends came to 13 bases. The length of the CDR3 is 16 residues. Germline V CDR1 and CDR2: MNHEY, SMNVEV (reference sequence). Here the CDR3 DNA reads TGTGCCAGCAGTTTAAGGACCGACGCTTACACCGGGGAGCTGTTTTTT. It translates to CASSLRTDAYTGELFF.

This clonotype was observed a handful of times. Just one base apart from a much larger clone, this may be a read error. V usage is TRBV20-1 and J usage is TRBJ2-3, with 12 positions matching TRBD2. With 3 bases clipped from V and 6 bases from J, the junction kept 4 bases outside the gene matches. Germline V lookup: CDR1 DFQATT, CDR2 SNEGSKA (reference sequence). The CDR3 sequence is 14 residues long. For the CDR3, the DNA is TGCAGTGCTAGCGCTAGCGGGAGGGCCGATACGCAGTATTTT. As protein: CSASASGRADTQYF.

This clonotype showed up just a few times. This chain connects TRBV28 to TRBJ1-1; D remains unclear. V gave up 1 base and J gave up 11 bases, with 8 bases separating them. The CDR3 consists of 11 residues. Per the germline V gene, CDR1 is MDHEN and CDR2 is SYDVKM. The CDR3 spells CASSLSSIAFF. The CDR3 DNA reads as TGTGCCAGCAGTTTATCCTCCATCGCTTTCTTT.

This clonotype has a single count. J is TRBJ2-3 and V is TRBV19; tentative D call: TRBD2 (6 bases). V lost 3 bases and J 2 bases, leaving 12 bases between the germline ends. CDR1 and CDR2 (germline): LNHDA, SQIVND (reference sequence). The CDR3 has 15 amino acids. CDR3 nucleotide sequence: TGTGCCAGTAGTATCCAGCGGGCCAACACAGATACGCAGTATTTT. This translates into CASSIQRANTDTQYF.

The sample holds many counts of this clonotype. The chain combines TRBV2 with TRBJ2-3; the D gene is possibly TRBD2 (6 bases). The CDR3 has 14 amino acids. Trimming took 4 bases from V and 4 from J, leaving 12 bases between them. Germline lookup yields CDR1 SNHLY and CDR2 FYNNEI. CDR3 protein: CASSAPGGPDTQYF. CDR3 DNA sequence: TGTGCCAGCAGTGCCCCCGGGGGACCAGATACGCAGTATTTT.

This clonotype appeared many times. V usage is TRBV12-3 or TRBV12-4 and J usage is TRBJ1-1; the D is unclear. The CDR3 loop spans 15 amino acids. The V gene lost 1 base and the J gene lost 2 bases, with 11 bases spanning the gap. CDR3: CASSLGLRVNTEAFF. In nucleotides, the CDR3 is TGTGCCAGCAGTTTAGGATTAAGGGTAAACACTGAAGCTTTCTTT.

This clonotype occurred a few times. The chain recombines TRBV12-3 or TRBV12-4 with TRBJ2-2; 12 bases are a match to TRBD2. The CDR3 is made up of 16 amino acids. Trimming at V came to 6 bases and at J to 6 bases, leaving 8 bases not matched to a gene. The CDR3 protein is CASRPPSGRAPGELFF. CDR3 coding DNA: TGTGCCAGCAGGCCCCCTAGCGGGAGGGCCCCCGGGGAGCTGTTTTTT.

This clonotype was counted a few times. The chain employs TRBV6-5 and TRBJ1-1, with D uncertain. Germline V gene data show CDR1 as MNHEY and CDR2 as SVGAGI. The CDR3 consists of 15 residues. V lost 2 bases to trimming and J lost 4 bases, with 14 bases between them. CDR3: CASSYGSTRGTEAFF. The DNA of the CDR3 is TGTGCCAGCAGTTACGGGTCGACGCGGGGCACTGAAGCTTTCTTT.

There are many counts of this clonotype. The gene calls are TRBV7-8 and TRBJ2-1; D is possibly TRBD1 or TRBD2 (6 bases each). Germline values: CDR1 SGHVS, CDR2 FQNEAQ. V shed 4 bases and J shed 0 bases, with 13 bases lying between them. The CDR3 consists of 16 residues. CDR3 amino acids: CASSSSGGGSYNEQFF. The CDR3 DNA follows: TGTGCCAGCAGCTCTTCCGGAGGGGGCTCCTACAATGAGCAGTTCTTC. Supplemented by reference TRBV7-8 and TRBJ2-1, the full variable domain reads GAGVSQSPRYKVAKRGQDVALRCDPISGHVSLFWYQQALGQGPEFLTYFQNEAQLDKSGLPSDRFFAERPEGSVSTLKIQRTQQEDSAVYLCASSSSGGGSYNEQFFGPGTRLTVL.

This clonotype has a single count. The chain is built from TRBV7-9 and TRBJ2-1; D is undetermined. V was cut by 10 bases and J by 7 bases, with 17 bases left in between. Germline CDR1 is SEHNR and CDR2 is FQNEAQ (reference sequence). This CDR3 spans 13 amino acids. The CDR3 sequence: CATQVGSGNEQFF. The CDR3 DNA sequence: TGTGCCACCCAAGTAGGGTCCGGGAATGAGCAGTTCTTC.

This clonotype appeared a few times. The chain couples TRBV28 to TRBJ2-1; 9 bases line up with TRBD2. Germline trimming cut 3 bases from V and 15 bases from J; bases unmatched to any gene: 6. The CDR3 is 12 amino acids. Germline-derived CDR1 and CDR2 are MDHEN and SYDVKM. CDR3 bases: TGTGCCAGCAGTTTCCCCCAGCGGGAGGTGTTCTTC. Protein: CASSFPQREVFF.

This clonotype was seen repeatedly, ten times or more. This sequence joins TRBV6-1 and TRBJ1-6; 10 positions agree with TRBD1. This CDR3 region has 17 residues. CDR1 and CDR2 (germline): MNHNS, SASEGT. The junction had 5 bases not matched to a gene; V was cut back by 6 bases and J by 0 bases. The CDR3 sequence is CASSPGTGVSYNSPLHF. CDR3 nucleotide sequence: TGTGCCAGCAGCCCCGGGACAGGGGTCTCCTATAATTCACCCCTCCACTTT.

This clonotype was seen at least ten times. The chain couples TRBV13 to TRBJ1-2, with D perhaps matching TRBD1 (6 bases). The germline V gene has CDR1 PRHDT and CDR2 FYEKMQ (reference sequence). The CDR3 is 15 amino acids. V lost 2 bases and J lost 2, with 12 bases in between. The CDR3 sequence: CASSLIQGYNYGYTF. Written as DNA, the CDR3 is TGTGCCAGCAGCTTAATACAGGGCTACAACTATGGCTACACCTTC.

This clonotype was counted many times. V and J are TRBV10-3 and TRBJ1-1; the D gene is possibly TRBD1 (5 bases). The V end lost 9 bases, the J end lost 8 bases, and 19 bases lay between the germline ends. From germline, CDR1 is ENHRY and CDR2 SYGVKD. The CDR3 covers 13 residues. CDR3 residues: CAIGTGRGREAFF. For the CDR3, the DNA is TGTGCCATAGGAACCGGGAGGGGCAGGGAAGCTTTCTTT.

The chain couples TRBV29-1 to TRBJ2-5, with a tentative D call TRBD1 (6 bases). CDR3 length: 12 residues. Germline assignment: CDR1 SQVTM and CDR2 ANQGSEA. The germline V and J ends were trimmed by 2 bases and 6 bases, with 10 bases remaining between them. The CDR3 sequence: CSVESGVKTQYF. DNA for the CDR3: TGCAGCGTTGAATCAGGGGTTAAGACCCAGTACTTC.

At least ten counts were recorded for this clonotype. V and J are TRBV12-3 or TRBV12-4 and TRBJ1-2, with 9 bases lining up with TRBD1. The CDR3 is 13 residues long. With V trimmed by 5 bases and J by 2 bases, 0 bases remained unmatched. CDR3 DNA sequence: TGTGCCAGCAGTGACAGGGGGAACTATGGCTACACCTTC. Amino acid sequence: CASSDRGNYGYTF.

This clonotype was observed many times. The rearrangement links TRBV27 to TRBJ1-1, with D tentatively TRBD1 (5 bases). Trimming pared 2 bases from V and 11 bases from J, leaving 18 bases between. The CDR3 spans 14 residues. Germline V gene data show CDR1 as MNHEY and CDR2 as SMNVEV (reference sequence). CDR3 DNA: TGTGCCAGCAGTTTAGACGCAGGGATTCGAGAGGCTTTCTTT. Its translation: CASSLDAGIREAFF.

This clonotype was recorded at least ten times. The chain recombines TRBV6-1 with TRBJ2-1; 7 nucleotides line up with TRBD1. Unmatched junction bases numbered 10, after V lost 10 bases and J lost 4 bases. The CDR3 is 14 amino acids. Germline V CDR1 and CDR2: MNHNS, SASEGT. CDR3 DNA sequence: TGTGCCACCCTACAGGGGAGACTATACAATGAGCAGTTCTTC. This encodes CATLQGRLYNEQFF.

There are many counts of this clonotype. The V gene is TRBV18, the J gene TRBJ2-3; TRBD2 might be the D (6 bases). The V and J ends lost 2 bases and 2 bases respectively, with 11 bases between them. This CDR3 region has 15 residues. Germline CDR1 and CDR2: KGHSH and LQKENI. CDR3 nucleotides: TGTGCCAGCTCACCAACGGCGGGATTCACAGATACGCAGTATTTT. It specifies CASSPTAGFTDTQYF.

The rearrangement uses TRBV6-5 and TRBJ2-5; tentative D call: TRBD1 (6 bases). V dropped 2 bases and J dropped 3 bases, with 13 bases sitting between them. CDR3 length: 15 residues. The germline V gene has CDR1 MNHEY and CDR2 SVGAGI. The CDR3 DNA is TGTGCCAGCAGTTACACGTCCAGGGGCAAAGAGACCCAGTACTTC. Translated: CASSYTSRGKETQYF.

The gene calls are TRBV6-5 and TRBJ2-3, with D maybe TRBD2 (6 bases). Germline assignment: CDR1 MNHEY and CDR2 SVGAGI. V lost 2 bases, J lost 4 bases, and 16 bases lay in between. The CDR3 runs 16 residues. The CDR3 loop is CASSYTGAYNSDTQYF. The CDR3 DNA reads as TGTGCCAGCAGTTACACGGGAGCCTACAATTCAGATACGCAGTATTTT.

Ten or more counts support this clonotype. The V gene is TRBV18, the J gene TRBJ2-1, with 9 positions matching TRBD2. Per germline, CDR1 KGHSH and CDR2 LQKENI. CDR3 length: 13 residues. J lost 6 bases, V lost 3 bases, and 0 bases had no gene match. CDR3 coding DNA: TGTGCCAGCTCACCTAGCGGGAGCAATGAGCAGTTCTTC. This encodes CASSPSGSNEQFF. Full variable domain (rest looked up from reference TRBV18 and TRBJ2-1): NAGVMQNPRHLVRRRGQEARLRCSPMKGHSHVYWYRQLPEEGLKFMVYLQKENIIDESGMPKERFSAEFPKEGPSILRIQQVVRGDSAAYFCASSPSGSNEQFFGPGTRLTVL.

The chain has TRBV9 and TRBJ2-2; 7 bases are shared with TRBD2. The CDR3 sequence is 16 residues long. Germline CDR1 and CDR2: SGDLS and YYNGEE. The junction had 9 bases not matched to a gene; V was cut back by 3 bases and J by 4 bases. Written as DNA, the CDR3 is TGTGCCAGCAGCGCCGCGGCCCGGACTAGCACCGGGGAGCTGTTTTTT. Protein product: CASSAAARTSTGELFF.

This chain uses TRBV7-9 with TRBJ2-2; D is unresolved. Trimming shortened V by 1 base and J by 7 bases, and 13 bases separated the two germline ends. CDR1 and CDR2 (germline): SEHNR, FQNEAQ (reference sequence). CDR3 size: 15 residues. CDR3 protein: CASSLVVTSFGELFF. DNA for the CDR3: TGTGCCAGCAGCTTAGTAGTGACGTCGTTCGGGGAGCTGTTTTTT.

There are many counts of this clonotype. The rearrangement links TRBV3-1 to TRBJ2-7; D might be TRBD1 (6 bases). The CDR3 is made up of 13 amino acids. Trimming cost V 4 bases and J 2 bases, with 9 bases left between them. Germline V lookup: CDR1 LGHDT, CDR2 YNNKEL (reference sequence). The CDR3 region is CASSRGHPYEQYF. The CDR3 DNA follows: TGTGCCAGCAGCCGGGGACATCCCTACGAGCAGTACTTC.